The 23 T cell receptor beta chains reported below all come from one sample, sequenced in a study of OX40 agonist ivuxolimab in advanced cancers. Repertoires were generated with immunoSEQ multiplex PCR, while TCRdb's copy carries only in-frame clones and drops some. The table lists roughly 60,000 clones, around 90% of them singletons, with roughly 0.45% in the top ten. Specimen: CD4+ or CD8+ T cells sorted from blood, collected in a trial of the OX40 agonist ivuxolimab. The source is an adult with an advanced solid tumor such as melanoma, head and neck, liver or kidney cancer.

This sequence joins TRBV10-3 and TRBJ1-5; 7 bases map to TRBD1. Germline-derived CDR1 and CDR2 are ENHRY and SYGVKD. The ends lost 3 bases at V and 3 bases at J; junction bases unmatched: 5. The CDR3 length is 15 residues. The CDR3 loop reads CAISETGAHNQPQHF. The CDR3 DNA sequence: TGTGCCATCAGTGAAACAGGGGCCCACAATCAGCCCCAGCATTTT.

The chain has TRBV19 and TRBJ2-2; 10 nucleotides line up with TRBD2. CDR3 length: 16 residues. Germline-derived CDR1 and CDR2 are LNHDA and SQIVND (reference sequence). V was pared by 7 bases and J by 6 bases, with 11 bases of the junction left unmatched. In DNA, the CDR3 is TGTGCCAGTAAGGGTCTAGCGGGAGTTAGCGCCGGGGAGCTGTTTTTT. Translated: CASKGLAGVSAGELFF.

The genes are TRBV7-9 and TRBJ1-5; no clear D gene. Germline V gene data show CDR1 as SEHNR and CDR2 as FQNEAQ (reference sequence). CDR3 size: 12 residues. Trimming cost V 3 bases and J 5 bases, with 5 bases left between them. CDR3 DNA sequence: TGTGCCAGCAGCTTTGAGGATCAGCCCCAGCATTTT. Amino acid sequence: CASSFEDQPQHF.

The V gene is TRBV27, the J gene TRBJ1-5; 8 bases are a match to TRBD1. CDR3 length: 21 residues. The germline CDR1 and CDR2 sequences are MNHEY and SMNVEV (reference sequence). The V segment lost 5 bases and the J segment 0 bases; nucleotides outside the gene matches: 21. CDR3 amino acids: CASSKTPFAGQADYSNQPQHF. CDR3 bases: TGTGCCAGCAGTAAAACGCCCTTTGCGGGACAGGCTGACTATAGCAATCAGCCCCAGCATTTT.

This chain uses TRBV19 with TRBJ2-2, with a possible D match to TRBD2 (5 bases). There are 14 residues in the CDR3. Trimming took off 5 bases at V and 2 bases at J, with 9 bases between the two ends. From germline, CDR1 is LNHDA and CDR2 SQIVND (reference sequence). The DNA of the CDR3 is TGTGCCAGTAGTCCCTGGACTAACACCGGGGAGCTGTTTTTT. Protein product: CASSPWTNTGELFF.

The DNA for the CDR3 is TGTGCCAGCAGTTTATCAGGGAGCAACTATGGCTACACCTTC. It specifies CASSLSGSNYGYTF. This rearrangement joins TRBV27 to TRBJ1-2; no clear D. The CDR3 contains 14 residues. V was cut by 0 bases and J by 2 bases, with 7 bases left in between. CDR1 and CDR2 from the germline V gene are MNHEY and SMNVEV (reference sequence).

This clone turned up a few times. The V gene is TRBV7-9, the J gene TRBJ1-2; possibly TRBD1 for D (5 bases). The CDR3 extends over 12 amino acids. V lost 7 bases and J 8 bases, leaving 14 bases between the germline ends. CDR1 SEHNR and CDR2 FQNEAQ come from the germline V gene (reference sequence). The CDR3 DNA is TGTGCCAGCACCAGAGGAGGGGTGGGCTACACCTTC. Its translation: CASTRGGVGYTF.

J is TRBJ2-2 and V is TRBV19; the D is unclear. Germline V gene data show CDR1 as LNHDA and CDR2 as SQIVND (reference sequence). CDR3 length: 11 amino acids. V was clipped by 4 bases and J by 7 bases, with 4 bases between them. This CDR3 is CASSSGGELFF. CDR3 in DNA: TGTGCCAGTAGTAGTGGCGGGGAGCTGTTTTTT.

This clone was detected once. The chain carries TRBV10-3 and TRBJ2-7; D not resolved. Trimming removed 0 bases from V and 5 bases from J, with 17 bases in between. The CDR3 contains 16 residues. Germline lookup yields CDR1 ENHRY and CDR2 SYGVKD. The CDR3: CAISESLGINVHEQYF. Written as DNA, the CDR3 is TGTGCCATCAGTGAGTCGTTGGGAATTAACGTCCACGAGCAGTACTTC.

The CDR3 protein is CASSRSGNLAGELFF. CDR3 DNA: TGTGCCAGCAGCAGAAGCGGGAACCTGGCCGGGGAGCTGTTTTTT. The J gene is TRBJ2-2, the V gene TRBV7-2; 7 bases match TRBD2. This CDR3 region has 15 residues. Germline CDR1 and CDR2: SGHTA and FQGNSA. V shed 5 bases and J 6 bases; nucleotides not matched to a gene: 9.

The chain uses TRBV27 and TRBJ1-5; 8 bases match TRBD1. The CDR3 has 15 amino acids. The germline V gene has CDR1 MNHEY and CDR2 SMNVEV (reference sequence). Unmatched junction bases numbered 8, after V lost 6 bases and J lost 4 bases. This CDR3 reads CASRTTGGGNQPQHF. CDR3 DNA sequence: TGTGCCAGCAGGACCACAGGGGGGGGAAATCAGCCCCAGCATTTT.

The CDR3 sequence: CASSAWGGETQYF. The CDR3 bases are TGTGCCAGCAGCGCGTGGGGAGGCGAGACCCAGTACTTC. The rearrangement joins TRBV7-9 to TRBJ2-5; weak D call: TRBD2 (6 bases). CDR1 and CDR2 (germline): SEHNR, FQNEAQ (reference sequence). V lost 5 bases and J lost 5, with 12 bases in between. The CDR3 totals 13 residues.

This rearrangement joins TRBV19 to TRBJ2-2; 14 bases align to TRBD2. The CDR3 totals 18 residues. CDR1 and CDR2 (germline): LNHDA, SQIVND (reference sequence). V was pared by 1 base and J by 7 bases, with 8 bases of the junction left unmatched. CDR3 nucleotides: TGTGCCAGTAGTATAGCCCGGGGACTAGCGGGAGTTGGCGGGGAGCTGTTTTTT. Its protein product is CASSIARGLAGVGGELFF.

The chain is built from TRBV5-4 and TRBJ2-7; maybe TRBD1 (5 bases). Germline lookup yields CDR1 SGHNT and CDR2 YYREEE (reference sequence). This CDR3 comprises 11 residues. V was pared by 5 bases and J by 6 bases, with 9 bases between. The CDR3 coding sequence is TGTGCCAGCAGTTACAGGAGCGAGCAGTACTTC. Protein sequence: CASSYRSEQYF.

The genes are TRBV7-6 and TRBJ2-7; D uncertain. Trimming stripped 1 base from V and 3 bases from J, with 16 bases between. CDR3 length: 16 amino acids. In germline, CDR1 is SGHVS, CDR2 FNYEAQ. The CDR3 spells CASSLGSSALLYEQYF. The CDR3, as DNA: TGTGCCAGCAGCTTAGGTTCCAGTGCCCTTCTCTACGAGCAGTACTTC.

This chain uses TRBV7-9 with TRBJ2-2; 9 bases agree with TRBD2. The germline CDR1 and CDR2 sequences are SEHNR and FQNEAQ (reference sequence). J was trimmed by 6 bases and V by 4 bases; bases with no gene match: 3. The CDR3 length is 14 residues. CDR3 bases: TGTGCCAGCAGCTCGATAGCGGGAGCCGGGGAGCTGTTTTTT. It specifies CASSSIAGAGELFF.

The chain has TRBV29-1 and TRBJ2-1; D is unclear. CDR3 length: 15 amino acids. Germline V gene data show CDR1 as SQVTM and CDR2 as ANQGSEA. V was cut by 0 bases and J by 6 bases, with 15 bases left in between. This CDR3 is CSVEDFGPFVNEQFF. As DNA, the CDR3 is TGCAGCGTTGAAGATTTTGGCCCATTCGTCAATGAGCAGTTCTTC.

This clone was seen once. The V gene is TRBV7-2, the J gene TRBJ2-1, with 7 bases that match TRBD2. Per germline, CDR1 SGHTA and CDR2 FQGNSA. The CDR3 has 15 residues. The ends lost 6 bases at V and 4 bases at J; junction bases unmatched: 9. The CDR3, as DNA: TGTGCCAGCAGGGGGGACGGGAGGTCGTACAATGAGCAGTTCTTC. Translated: CASRGDGRSYNEQFF.

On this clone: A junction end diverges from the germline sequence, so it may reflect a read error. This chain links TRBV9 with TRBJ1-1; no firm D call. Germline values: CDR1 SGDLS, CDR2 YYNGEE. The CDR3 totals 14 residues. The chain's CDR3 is CASSVAGQNPEAFF. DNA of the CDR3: TGTGCCAGCAGCGTAGCTGGGCAGAACCCTGAAGCTTTCTTT.

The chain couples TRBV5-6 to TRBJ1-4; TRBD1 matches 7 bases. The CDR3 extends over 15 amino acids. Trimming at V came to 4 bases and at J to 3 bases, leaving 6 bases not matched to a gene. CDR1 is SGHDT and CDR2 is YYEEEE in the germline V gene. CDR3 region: CASSLTGESNEKLFF. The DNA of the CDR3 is TGTGCCAGCAGCCTCACAGGGGAGTCTAATGAAAAACTGTTTTTT.

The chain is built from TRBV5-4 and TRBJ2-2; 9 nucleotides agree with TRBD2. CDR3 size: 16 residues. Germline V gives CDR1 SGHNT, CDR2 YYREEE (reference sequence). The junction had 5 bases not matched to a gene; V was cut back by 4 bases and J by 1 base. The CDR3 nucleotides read TGTGCCAGCAGCCCACGGACTAGCGTGAACACCGGGGAGCTGTTTTTT. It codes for CASSPRTSVNTGELFF.

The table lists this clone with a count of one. The CDR3 protein is CAGRTGYSGANVLTF. CDR3 in DNA: TGTGCCGGGAGGACCGGTTACTCTGGGGCCAACGTCCTGACTTTC. V usage is TRBV6-1 and J usage is TRBJ2-6; possible D gene TRBD2, 6 bases. The CDR3 totals 15 residues. Germline V lookup: CDR1 MNHNS, CDR2 SASEGT. Trimming removed 11 bases from V and 0 bases from J, with 14 bases in between.

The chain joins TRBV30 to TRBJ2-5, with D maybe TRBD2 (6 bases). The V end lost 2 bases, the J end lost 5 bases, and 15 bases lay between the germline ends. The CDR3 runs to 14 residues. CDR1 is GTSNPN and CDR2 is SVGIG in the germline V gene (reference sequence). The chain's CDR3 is CAWSSRELTETQYF. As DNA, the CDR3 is TGTGCCTGGAGTTCTCGGGAGTTAACGGAGACCCAGTACTTC.